This T cell receptor beta chain was profiled in a study of shared clonotypes between healthy human individuals. Produced via immunoSEQ multiplex PCR; TCRdb's table is partial and in-frame only. The sample has around 2,000,000 clones; approximately 95% are singletons. The CDR3 is 14 amino acids. Trimming took off 0 bases at V and 8 bases at J, with 13 bases between the two ends. The V gene's germline CDR1 is SQVTM and CDR2 ANQGSEA. CD8 cells classed as naive were CD45RO-negative and positively selected for CCR7, excluding terminally differentiated effector memory CD45RA+ cells. V is TRBV29-1 and J is TRBJ2-2, with D uncertain. The sequencing input was naive CD8+ T cells sorted from blood. The receptor was isolated from a man younger than 30 in good health. The CDR3 loop is CSVEEAKVTGELFF. In DNA, the CDR3 is TGCAGCGTTGAAGAGGCGAAGGTTACGGGGGAGCTGTTTTTT.